This TCR beta chain comes out of a study of cytomegalovirus exposure and HLA in healthy donors. Study-level points and caveats: Immune exposure data for these donors was limited to CMV serostatus.

Notes on this clone: Its cognate antigen is unknown.

Deletions cut 1 base from V and 4 bases from J, with 10 bases between. Germline lookup yields CDR1 SGHTA and CDR2 FQGNSA. The CDR3 runs 14 residues. This PCR relied on a set of 60 Vbeta primers and 13 Jbeta primers. Using immunoSEQ multiplex PCR, the repertoire was profiled, and TCRdb retains in-frame clones only, with some absent. The sample yields 50,000 to 70,000 clones, 75% to 85% seen once. The sequencing input was PBMCs. This receptor was taken from a male donor in good health and CMV-seronegative. The chain joins TRBV7-2 to TRBJ1-2; TRBD1 might be the D (5 bases). Written as DNA, the CDR3 is TGTGCCAGCAGCTTAGGACAGCACATCTATGGCTACACCTTC. Its translation is CASSLGQHIYGYTF.